A single sample gave rise to the 25 T cell receptor beta chains below, sequenced in a study of T-cell reconstitution after alpha-beta-depleted transplantation in children. Unique molecular identifiers tagged the TCRbeta library. TCRdb independently ran MiXCR on the PCR reads; one entry per CDR3 protein. The profile covers approximately 490,000 distinct CDR3 sequences, with 9.5% to 15% appearing a single time and under 7% taken by the ten largest. The specimen comprised PBMCs from the stem cell graft donor, sampled from the stem cell graft. The origin of the receptors is a human donor who donated a stem cell graft to a child with combined immunodeficiency.

V gene TRBV7-3 combines with J gene TRBJ2-1; TRBD2 matches at 8 bases. CDR1 is SGHTA and CDR2 is FQGTGA in the germline V gene. The CDR3 extends over 16 amino acids. With V trimmed by 1 base and J by 7 bases, 9 bases remained unmatched. CDR3 loop: CASSLMGSGISNEQFF. CDR3 in DNA: TGTGCCAGCAGCTTAATGGGTAGCGGGATATCGAATGAGCAGTTCTTC.

This clonotype was seen at least ten times. This sequence joins TRBV5-1 and TRBJ1-6; D may be TRBD1 (6 bases). The CDR3 is made up of 14 amino acids. Germline-derived CDR1 and CDR2 are SGHRS and YFSETQ. V was clipped by 4 bases and J by 5 bases, with 10 bases between them. As DNA, the CDR3 is TGCGCCAGCAGCCGACAGGCAGATAATTCACCCCTCCACTTT. The encoded protein is CASSRQADNSPLHF.

This clonotype was found many times. The chain recombines TRBV5-1 with TRBJ2-1; D remains unclear. CDR1 SGHRS and CDR2 YFSETQ come from the germline V gene. The CDR3 covers 16 residues. The V gene lost 5 bases and the J gene lost 0 bases, with 15 bases spanning the gap. The CDR3 reads CASSRIGGSSYNEQFF. The DNA for the CDR3 is TGCGCCAGCAGTCGAATAGGCGGCAGCTCCTACAATGAGCAGTTCTTC.

This clonotype was observed a handful of times. The V gene is TRBV28, the J gene TRBJ1-2; TRBD1 matches at 9 bases. CDR3 size: 15 residues. The germline V gene has CDR1 MDHEN and CDR2 SYDVKM. V lost 4 bases and J lost 4; bases outside the gene matches: 7. The CDR3, as DNA: TGTGCCAGCAGTTCCTACAGGGGGCTAGGCTATGGCTACACCTTC. Amino acids: CASSSYRGLGYGYTF.

This clonotype was detected a few times. The chain has TRBV28 and TRBJ1-2; D gene unclear. The CDR3 has 11 amino acids. Trimming removed 6 bases from V and 1 base from J, with 3 bases in between. CDR1 is MDHEN, CDR2 SYDVKM, per germline. CDR3 DNA: TGTGCCAGCAGGATTAACTATGGCTACACCTTC. Protein product: CASRINYGYTF.

This clonotype was observed many times. The V and J genes are TRBV7-2 and TRBJ2-1; the match to TRBD2 covers 7 bases. Trimming removed 1 base from V and 10 bases from J; junction bases left unmatched: 4. Looked up from germline, CDR1 is SGHTA and CDR2 is FQGNSA. The CDR3 covers 13 residues. For the CDR3, the DNA is TGTGCCAGCAGCTTAGTCCGCGGGAGCGAGCAGTTCTTC. This sequence encodes CASSLVRGSEQFF.

Many counts were recorded for this clonotype. The chain joins TRBV20-1 to TRBJ1-2; maybe TRBD1 (5 bases). With 0 bases removed from V and 7 bases from J, the gap between germline ends came to 18 bases. The CDR3 is 15 amino acids. From germline, CDR1 is DFQATT and CDR2 SNEGSKA (reference sequence). CDR3 nucleotide sequence: TGCAGTGCTAGAGAAATGACAGCGTATTTCACTGGCTACACCTTC. As protein: CSAREMTAYFTGYTF.

This clonotype was seen only a few times. V usage is TRBV5-5 and J usage is TRBJ2-5; D uncertain. There are 13 residues in the CDR3. With 1 base removed from V and 1 base from J, the gap between germline ends came to 5 bases. Germline lookup yields CDR1 SGHKS and CDR2 YYEKEE (reference sequence). The CDR3 region has the DNA TGTGCCAGCAGCTTGACCTTCCAAGAGACCCAGTACTTC. Translation gives CASSLTFQETQYF.

The sample holds many counts of this clonotype. The V gene is TRBV27, the J gene TRBJ1-6; no firm D call. This CDR3 is 13 amino acids long. V lost 0 bases and J lost 8, with 5 bases in between. In germline, CDR1 is MNHEY, CDR2 SMNVEV (reference sequence). The CDR3 protein is CASSLSFHSPLHF. In nucleotides, the CDR3 is TGTGCCAGCAGTTTATCGTTCCATTCACCCCTCCACTTT.

The chain couples TRBV12-3 or TRBV12-4 to TRBJ2-3, with a weak D call TRBD2 (6 bases). The V and J ends lost 8 bases and 1 base respectively, with 10 bases between them. This CDR3 contains 13 residues. The CDR3 reads CASCASGTDTQYF. The CDR3 DNA follows: TGTGCCAGCTGTGCTAGCGGCACAGATACGCAGTATTTT.

This chain connects TRBV29-1 to TRBJ1-5; TRBD1 agrees at 7 bases. CDR3 length: 13 residues. After removal of 6 bases from V and 6 bases from J, the junction contained 8 bases not matched to a gene. In germline, CDR1 is SQVTM, CDR2 ANQGSEA. This CDR3 is CSVVTGTSQPQHF. DNA of the CDR3: TGCAGCGTGGTGACAGGGACTTCTCAGCCCCAGCATTTT.

This clonotype was observed many times. The chain employs TRBV4-1 and TRBJ2-3, with 7 nucleotides matching TRBD1. Germline V gene data show CDR1 as MGHRA and CDR2 as YSYEKL. V gave up 0 bases and J gave up 0 bases; unmatched junction bases: 3. CDR3 size: 16 residues. The CDR3 here is CASSQEGGASTDTQYF. The CDR3 region has the DNA TGCGCCAGCAGCCAAGAAGGGGGCGCGAGCACAGATACGCAGTATTTT.

This sequence joins TRBV12-3 or TRBV12-4 and TRBJ1-4; D gene unclear. V was pared by 5 bases and J by 6 bases, with 10 bases between. The CDR3 contains 13 residues. The chain's CDR3 is CASSGRTYEKLFF. In DNA form, the CDR3 reads TGTGCCAGCAGTGGCCGGACCTATGAAAAACTGTTTTTT.

The chain has TRBV5-1 and TRBJ1-4; possibly TRBD1 for D (6 bases). The CDR3 has 18 amino acids. The germline gives CDR1 SGHRS, CDR2 YFSETQ. V dropped 0 bases and J dropped 5 bases, with 20 bases sitting between them. The CDR3 DNA sequence: TGCGCCAGCAGCTTGGTGGCCACAGGGTTTGGAGAGAATGAAAAACTGTTTTTT. It specifies CASSLVATGFGENEKLFF.

The sample holds many counts of this clonotype. The gene calls are TRBV21-1 and TRBJ2-1; the D segment call TRBD1 is taken from the table without a DNA check. TRBV21-1 is a pseudogene segment. The CDR3 totals 15 residues. The CDR3 region has the DNA TGTGCCAGCTCCCCAAGGGGCAGGGTAGATAGTGAGCAGTTCTTC. It yields the protein CASSPRGRVDSEQFF.

The rearrangement uses TRBV5-5 and TRBJ2-7; 9 nucleotides align to TRBD1. The CDR3 is 15 residues long. Germline lookup yields CDR1 SGHKS and CDR2 YYEKEE (reference sequence). V shed 2 bases, J shed 5 bases, and the junction held 8 bases outside the gene matches. The chain's CDR3 is CASSFAGQGINEQYF. In DNA form, the CDR3 reads TGTGCCAGCAGCTTTGCGGGACAGGGTATCAACGAGCAGTACTTC.

This clonotype was observed a few times. The chain employs TRBV28 and TRBJ2-6; perhaps TRBD1 as D (5 bases). The CDR3 has 16 amino acids. Between the trimmed V and J ends, which lost 7 bases and 0 bases, there was a span of 13 bases. Germline-derived CDR1 and CDR2 are MDHEN and SYDVKM. Here the CDR3 DNA reads TGTGCCAGCACCCAGGACACGTACTCTGGGGCCAACGTCCTGACTTTC. It is translated as CASTQDTYSGANVLTF.

The chain joins TRBV29-1 to TRBJ2-3; possibly TRBD1 or TRBD2 for D (5 bases each). V lost 7 bases to trimming and J lost 4 bases, with 18 bases between them. The CDR3 is 14 residues long. From germline, CDR1 is SQVTM and CDR2 ANQGSEA. The CDR3 loop is CSAGADLRADTQYF. The CDR3 region has the DNA TGCAGCGCCGGGGCGGACCTTAGGGCAGATACGCAGTATTTT.

As DNA, the CDR3 is TGCAGTGCTAGAGCTTGGACAGTGGGCGCCAAAAACATTCAGTACTTC. This gives the protein CSARAWTVGAKNIQYF. The gene calls are TRBV20-1 and TRBJ2-4; possible D gene TRBD1, 6 bases. CDR3 length equals 16 residues. V lost 1 base and J lost 1, with 14 bases in between. Germline CDR1 reads DFQATT; CDR2 reads SNEGSKA (reference sequence).

This clonotype showed up many times. The V gene is TRBV12-3 or TRBV12-4, the J gene TRBJ2-7, with D hard to call. The V end lost 2 bases, the J end lost 3 bases, and 5 bases lay between the germline ends. CDR3 length equals 12 residues. CDR3 region: CASSLQFYEQYF. The CDR3 DNA sequence: TGTGCCAGCAGTTTACAGTTCTACGAGCAGTACTTC.

The chain employs TRBV7-2 and TRBJ2-7; D is unresolved. The V end lost 1 base, the J end lost 3 bases, and 10 bases lay between the germline ends. Germline V gene data show CDR1 as SGHTA and CDR2 as FQGNSA. The CDR3 spans 14 residues. CDR3 bases: TGTGCCAGCAGCTTAGGGGTCCCGATCTACGAGCAGTACTTC. It translates to CASSLGVPIYEQYF.

The J gene is TRBJ1-2, the V gene TRBV7-9; a possible D gene is TRBD1 (5 bases). Trimming left V 8 bases short and J 4 bases short, with 8 bases between. This CDR3 contains 11 residues. Germline loops: CDR1 SEHNR, CDR2 FQNEAQ (reference sequence). Written as DNA, the CDR3 is TGTGCCAGCGGTCAGGGCTATGGCTACACCTTC. As protein: CASGQGYGYTF.

The chain is built from TRBV7-6 and TRBJ1-4; D is unclear. V was shortened by 5 bases and J by 15 bases, with 16 bases between the two germline ends. CDR1 SGHVS and CDR2 FNYEAQ come from the germline V gene. The CDR3 spans 12 residues. The CDR3 nucleotides are TGTGCCAGCAGCCCCCCCGAGGGATTTTTGTTTTTT. Its translation is CASSPPEGFLFF.

This clonotype appeared many times. This chain uses TRBV12-3 or TRBV12-4 with TRBJ2-5, with TRBD2 as a possible D gene (5 bases). V shed 5 bases and J shed 0 bases, with 10 bases lying between them. The CDR3 contains 14 residues. The CDR3 reads CASSTRVYQETQYF. CDR3 nucleotide sequence: TGTGCCAGCAGTACGCGGGTGTACCAAGAGACCCAGTACTTC.

This clonotype was seen a handful of times. CDR3 sequence: CASRVAGGQTGELFF. The CDR3, as DNA: TGTGCCAGCAGGGTAGCGGGGGGGCAAACCGGGGAGCTGTTTTTT. This chain uses TRBV12-3 or TRBV12-4 with TRBJ2-2, with TRBD2 matching over 11 bases. V dropped 6 bases and J dropped 5; count of bases not matched to a gene: 5. The CDR3 totals 15 residues.